Following are 9 T cell receptor beta chains from one sample sequenced in a study of blood T cell repertoires in COVID-19. TCRdb's copy holds only in-frame clones and misses some; the assay was immunoSEQ multiplex PCR. The data contain 75,000 to 90,000 clones, more than 75% of them singletons. Sequencing used peripheral blood. The receptors originated from a man aged 50-60 years with active COVID-19.

The genes are TRBV4-2 and TRBJ2-1; 7 bases agree with TRBD2. J lost 6 bases, V lost 4 bases, and 12 bases had no gene match. The CDR3 is made up of 16 amino acids. Germline CDR1 reads LGHNA; CDR2 reads YNFKEQ. CDR3 region: CASSRPSGAPTNEQFF. As DNA, the CDR3 is TGTGCCAGCAGCCGACCTAGCGGAGCCCCCACCAATGAGCAGTTCTTC.

This clone was recorded once. V usage is TRBV9 and J usage is TRBJ2-1; 8 nucleotides match TRBD1. Trimming removed 0 bases from V and 3 bases from J; junction bases left unmatched: 8. Germline V gives CDR1 SGDLS, CDR2 YYNGEE. The CDR3 runs to 17 residues. The CDR3 here is CASSVGPQTGGYNEQFF. DNA for the CDR3: TGTGCCAGCAGCGTAGGACCCCAAACAGGGGGCTACAATGAGCAGTTCTTC.

The chain joins TRBV6-2 or TRBV6-3 to TRBJ2-3; maybe TRBD2 (6 bases). This CDR3 spans 15 amino acids. Germline lookup yields CDR1 MNHEY and CDR2 SVGEGT. Trimming stripped 3 bases from V and 2 bases from J, with 12 bases between. The CDR3 region has the DNA TGTGCCAGCAGTTATCACTCGGGGGACACAGATACGCAGTATTTT. Its protein is CASSYHSGDTDTQYF.

This rearrangement joins TRBV4-3 to TRBJ2-3; 10 bases are shared with TRBD1. V dropped 0 bases and J dropped 10; count of bases not matched to a gene: 7. The CDR3 is 15 amino acids. Germline CDR1 and CDR2: LGHNA and YSLEER. Written as DNA, the CDR3 is TGCGCCAGCAGCCAAGATGGCGGGACAGGGGATTCGCAGTATTTT. Translation: CASSQDGGTGDSQYF.

V gene TRBV24-1 combines with J gene TRBJ1-6; 9 bases align to TRBD1. The CDR3 totals 16 residues. From germline, CDR1 is KGHDR and CDR2 SFDVKD. V dropped 3 bases and J dropped 9; count of bases not matched to a gene: 8. The CDR3 nucleotides are TGTGCCACCAGTGATGCTGAGGGGACAGGGACTTCACCCCTCCACTTT. Protein product: CATSDAEGTGTSPLHF.

With regard to this clone: Other DNA sequences in this sample translate to the same CDR3. The chain links TRBV6-5 to TRBJ1-1, with 8 bases aligning to TRBD1. This CDR3 is 13 amino acids long. Germline assignment: CDR1 MNHEY and CDR2 SVGAGI. V trimming: 4 bases; J trimming: 4 bases; junction bases outside the gene matches: 2. The CDR3 spells CASSLDRVTEAFF. The CDR3 DNA is TGTGCCAGCAGTTTGGACAGGGTCACTGAAGCTTTCTTT.

V is TRBV6-5 and J is TRBJ1-3, with D perhaps matching TRBD1 (5 bases). The CDR3 length is 14 residues. Trimming pared 6 bases from V and 3 bases from J, leaving 12 bases between. Germline CDR1 is MNHEY and CDR2 is SVGAGI. The CDR3 nucleotides are TGTGCCAGCAGAGGAAGGGGATATGGAAACACCATATATTTT. Translated, it gives CASRGRGYGNTIYF.

This clone came up a few times. The V call is TRBV4-3, the J call TRBJ1-1; no clear D. From germline, CDR1 is LGHNA and CDR2 YSLEER. The CDR3 sequence is 11 residues long. Trimming took off 1 base at V and 10 bases at J, with 7 bases between the two ends. CDR3 residues: CASSQGGLAFF. Written as DNA, the CDR3 is TGCGCCAGCAGCCAAGGTGGACTAGCTTTCTTT.

V usage is TRBV25-1 and J usage is TRBJ1-2; possibly TRBD1 for D (5 bases). The CDR3 sequence is 14 residues long. The germline CDR1 and CDR2 sequences are MGHDK and SYGVNS. V gave up 7 bases and J gave up 2 bases, with 14 bases separating them. CDR3 loop: CASNGQGLNYGYTF. CDR3 bases: TGTGCCAGCAACGGACAAGGCTTGAACTATGGCTACACCTTC.